A selection of T cell receptor beta chains follows, all from one sample in a study of vaccination effects on CD4 cells after COVID-19. Profiling relied on immunoSEQ multiplex PCR, and the TCRdb table lists in-frame clones only, not all of them. The table lists about 45,000 clones, around 70% of them singletons. Antigen specificity for these receptors is unknown. Sequenced here: CD4+ T cells from PBMCs cultured without peptide, sampled after COVID-19 vaccination. These receptors all stem from a human donor who received a COVID-19 vaccine. CDR3s include the opening cysteine and the closing phenylalanine or tryptophan. The D gene is left open where the match is weak. Size is omitted from some rows. Given values are once, few, many or a class for expanded clones.

d_gene: NA; abundance: few; j_gene: TRBJ2-7; v_gene: TRBV27; len: 14; CDR3nt: TGTGCCAGCAGTTCGAACAGAGGTGCGTACGAGCAGTACTTC; CDR3aa: CASSSNRGAYEQYF
d_gene: NA; abundance: few; j_gene: TRBJ2-7; v_gene: TRBV5-1; len: 15; CDR3nt: TGCGCCAGCAGCTTGGGGGGGACGGACTCCTACGAGCAGTACTTC; CDR3aa: CASSLGGTDSYEQYF
d_gene: TRBD2; abundance: NA; j_gene: TRBJ2-7; v_gene: TRBV25-1; len: 13; CDR3nt: TGTGCCAGCAGTGTAGCGGGAGGTTACGAGCAGTACTTC; CDR3aa: CASSVAGGYEQYF
d_gene: TRBD2; abundance: once; j_gene: TRBJ2-1; v_gene: TRBV19; len: 17; CDR3nt: TGTGCCAGTAGTGGTGGGGTAGCGGGTTCCTCCTACAATGAGCAGTTCTTC; CDR3aa: CASSGGVAGSSYNEQFF
d_gene: NA; abundance: once; j_gene: TRBJ2-1; v_gene: TRBV5-1; len: 15; CDR3nt: TGCGCCAGCAGCGCCGGACAGACTAGGTCTAGGTTGGGGATCTTC; CDR3aa: CASSAGQTRSRLGIF
d_gene: TRBD2; abundance: once; j_gene: TRBJ2-1; v_gene: TRBV11-3; len: 16; CDR3nt: TGTGCCAGCAGCTTAACCCCGGGACTAGGCATCAATGAGCAGTTCTTC; CDR3aa: CASSLTPGLGINEQFF
d_gene: NA; abundance: few; j_gene: TRBJ2-1; v_gene: TRBV25-1; len: 13; CDR3nt: TGTGCCAGCAGTGAAACGCAATACAATGAGCAGTTCTTC; CDR3aa: CASSETQYNEQFF
d_gene: NA; abundance: few; j_gene: TRBJ2-1; v_gene: TRBV5-4; len: 12; CDR3nt: TGTGCCAGCAGCTTGGAGCCGAATGAGCAGTTCTTC; CDR3aa: CASSLEPNEQFF
d_gene: NA; abundance: NA; j_gene: TRBJ2-5; v_gene: TRBV4-1; len: 14; CDR3nt: TGCGCCAGCAGCCTAGGGACTTCCCAAGAGACCCAGTACTTC; CDR3aa: CASSLGTSQETQYF
d_gene: NA; abundance: once; j_gene: TRBJ2-7; v_gene: TRBV2; len: 11; CDR3nt: TGTGCCAGCGAGATCGGGAACGAGCAGTACTTC; CDR3aa: CASEIGNEQYF
d_gene: TRBD2; abundance: NA; j_gene: TRBJ2-5; v_gene: TRBV4-2; len: 16; CDR3nt: TGTGCCAGCAGCCAAGATGGCGGGGGGCCGCAAGAGACCCAGTACTTC; CDR3aa: CASSQDGGGPQETQYF
d_gene: NA; abundance: NA; j_gene: TRBJ2-7; v_gene: TRBV29-1; len: 11; CDR3nt: TGCAGCGTTGCAGGGACCTTCGAGCAGTACTTC; CDR3aa: CSVAGTFEQYF
d_gene: NA; abundance: once; j_gene: TRBJ2-2; v_gene: TRBV5-1; len: 14; CDR3nt: TGCGCCAGCAACGAGGGCGCGAACACCGGGGAGCTGTTTTTT; CDR3aa: CASNEGANTGELFF
d_gene: NA; abundance: NA; j_gene: TRBJ2-2; v_gene: TRBV7-2; len: 15; CDR3nt: TGTGCCAGCAGCTTAGTGGAATGGAACACCGGGGAGCTGTTTTTT; CDR3aa: CASSLVEWNTGELFF
d_gene: NA; abundance: few; j_gene: TRBJ1-6; v_gene: TRBV30; len: 15; CDR3nt: TGTGCCTGGAGTGTAGGGTACGTCGATAATTCACCCCTCCACTTT; CDR3aa: CAWSVGYVDNSPLHF
d_gene: NA; abundance: once; j_gene: TRBJ2-1; v_gene: TRBV4-1; len: 17; CDR3nt: TGCGCCAGCAGCCAAGTAGTTCGGGGGAGGCTTTACAATGAGCAGTTCTTC; CDR3aa: CASSQVVRGRLYNEQFF
d_gene: NA; abundance: NA; j_gene: TRBJ2-2; v_gene: TRBV5-4; len: 19; CDR3nt: TGTGCCAGCAGCTTGGCCATCTCGGGGCCTAGGTCTGGGACCGGGGAGCTGTTTTTT; CDR3aa: CASSLAISGPRSGTGELFF
d_gene: TRBD2; abundance: NA; j_gene: TRBJ2-1; v_gene: TRBV6-1; len: 16; CDR3nt: TGTGCCAGCAGTGATAATCAGCGGGGGTTCTACAATGAGCAGTTCTTC; CDR3aa: CASSDNQRGFYNEQFF
d_gene: NA; abundance: NA; j_gene: TRBJ2-3; v_gene: TRBV3-1/TRBV3-2; len: 13; CDR3nt: TGTGCCAGCAGCCCTTTCGGAACAGATACGCAGTATTTT; CDR3aa: CASSPFGTDTQYF
d_gene: NA; abundance: NA; j_gene: TRBJ2-7; v_gene: TRBV15; len: 16; CDR3nt: TGTGCCACCAGCACTGGACGCTGGAGGGCCCCCAACGAGCAGTACTTC; CDR3aa: CATSTGRWRAPNEQYF
d_gene: TRBD2; abundance: few; j_gene: TRBJ2-7; v_gene: TRBV30; len: 14; CDR3nt: TGTGCCTGGAGTCAACTAGCGGGGGTCTACGAGCAGTACTTC; CDR3aa: CAWSQLAGVYEQYF
d_gene: NA; abundance: NA; j_gene: TRBJ2-2; v_gene: TRBV6-5; len: 15; CDR3nt: TGTGCCAGGAGGAAAAAGGAAGCGAACACCGGGGAGCTGTTTTTT; CDR3aa: CARRKKEANTGELFF
d_gene: NA; abundance: few; j_gene: TRBJ1-2; v_gene: TRBV29-1; len: 14; CDR3nt: TGCAGCGTTGTTGTAGGCGGGTCTAGGTATGGCTACACCTTC; CDR3aa: CSVVVGGSRYGYTF
d_gene: NA; abundance: NA; j_gene: TRBJ2-6; v_gene: TRBV29-1; len: 15; CDR3nt: TGCAGCGCCCGCCTCAGCAGCTCTGGGGCCAACGTCCTGACTTTC; CDR3aa: CSARLSSSGANVLTF
d_gene: NA; abundance: NA; j_gene: TRBJ1-3; v_gene: TRBV5-1; len: 18; CDR3nt: TGCGCCAGCAGCTTGGAGGCCAGCCGCAGATACTCTGGAAACACCATATATTTT; CDR3aa: CASSLEASRRYSGNTIYF
d_gene: TRBD1; abundance: NA; j_gene: TRBJ1-4; v_gene: TRBV7-9; len: 16; CDR3nt: TGTGCCAGCAGTATGGAAGCAGGGGGTTGGGGTGAAAAACTGTTTTTT; CDR3aa: CASSMEAGGWGEKLFF
d_gene: TRBD1; abundance: NA; j_gene: TRBJ1-1; v_gene: TRBV7-9; len: 13; CDR3nt: TGTGCCAGCAGCTTAATACAGGGGAATCGGGCTTTCTTT; CDR3aa: CASSLIQGNRAFF
d_gene: NA; abundance: once; j_gene: TRBJ1-4; v_gene: TRBV5-1; len: 13; CDR3nt: TGCGCCAGCAGCTTCCGACCTAATGAAAAACTGTTTTTT; CDR3aa: CASSFRPNEKLFF
d_gene: NA; abundance: NA; j_gene: TRBJ2-3; v_gene: TRBV6-4; len: 13; CDR3nt: TGTGCCAGCAGTGACGGGGAAGCAGATACGCAGTATTTT; CDR3aa: CASSDGEADTQYF
d_gene: NA; abundance: NA; j_gene: TRBJ2-5; v_gene: TRBV5-1; len: 16; CDR3nt: TGCGCCAGCAGCCCCGGAAGCTGGGGATCCCAAGAGACCCAGTACTTC; CDR3aa: CASSPGSWGSQETQYF
d_gene: TRBD1; abundance: NA; j_gene: TRBJ1-6; v_gene: TRBV24-1; len: 16; CDR3nt: TGTGCCACCAGTGATCGCGTCAGGGACAGGGCTTCACCCCTCCACTTT; CDR3aa: CATSDRVRDRASPLHF
d_gene: NA; abundance: NA; j_gene: TRBJ2-5; v_gene: TRBV19; len: 14; CDR3nt: TGTGCCAGTAGTATGTCTCCCTCCCAAGAGACCCAGTACTTC; CDR3aa: CASSMSPSQETQYF
d_gene: TRBD1; abundance: NA; j_gene: TRBJ1-6; v_gene: TRBV28; len: 12; CDR3nt: TGTGCCAGCGGGACAGGGGTTTCACCCCTCCACTTT; CDR3aa: CASGTGVSPLHF
d_gene: TRBD2; abundance: NA; j_gene: TRBJ2-3; v_gene: TRBV19; len: 17; CDR3nt: TGTGCCAGTAGTATAGCATACCTAGCGGGAGTTGTTGATACGCAGTATTTT; CDR3aa: CASSIAYLAGVVDTQYF
d_gene: NA; abundance: NA; j_gene: TRBJ1-1; v_gene: TRBV3-1/TRBV3-2; len: 13; CDR3nt: TGTGCCAGCAGCCAAGATGGACGTCGTGAAGCTTTCTTT; CDR3aa: CASSQDGRREAFF
d_gene: NA; abundance: NA; j_gene: TRBJ1-2; v_gene: TRBV24-1; len: 13; CDR3nt: TGTGCCACCAGTGAACGTAGCCTGAATGGCTACACCTTC; CDR3aa: CATSERSLNGYTF
d_gene: TRBD2; abundance: NA; j_gene: TRBJ2-2; v_gene: TRBV24-1; len: 16; CDR3nt: TGTGCCACCAGTGATTTGCGGGGGGTAAACACCGGGGAGCTGTTTTTT; CDR3aa: CATSDLRGVNTGELFF
d_gene: NA; abundance: NA; j_gene: TRBJ2-1; v_gene: TRBV7-9; len: 13; CDR3nt: TGTGCCAGCAGCTTAGCGCTACAGGGGGGGATGTTCTTC; CDR3aa: CASSLALQGGMFF
d_gene: NA; abundance: NA; j_gene: TRBJ1-1; v_gene: TRBV29-1; len: 17; CDR3nt: TGCAGCGCCCGATCGTGGAATAGGAGAGCCGAGAACACTGAAGCTTTCTTT; CDR3aa: CSARSWNRRAENTEAFF
d_gene: NA; abundance: NA; j_gene: TRBJ1-1; v_gene: TRBV5-1; len: 15; CDR3nt: TGCGCCAGCAGCGAATTGACAGAGGTGAACACTGAAGCTTTCTTT; CDR3aa: CASSELTEVNTEAFF
d_gene: NA; abundance: NA; j_gene: TRBJ2-5; v_gene: TRBV6-5; len: 13; CDR3nt: TGTGCCAACCCCTCGACGACAGTGTGGACCCAGTACTTC; CDR3aa: CANPSTTVWTQYF
d_gene: TRBD2; abundance: NA; j_gene: TRBJ2-1; v_gene: TRBV2; len: 14; CDR3nt: TGTGCCAGCAATGGGCTAGCGGGGGTTAATGAGCAGTTCTTC; CDR3aa: CASNGLAGVNEQFF
d_gene: NA; abundance: NA; j_gene: TRBJ2-1; v_gene: TRBV19; len: 16; CDR3nt: TGTGCCAGTACCGGGATAAGTGGGAGCTCCTACAATGAGCAGTTCTTC; CDR3aa: CASTGISGSSYNEQFF
d_gene: NA; abundance: NA; j_gene: TRBJ2-7; v_gene: TRBV5-1; len: 13; CDR3nt: TGCGCCAGCAGCTTGCAGGATACCTACGAGCAGTACTTC; CDR3aa: CASSLQDTYEQYF
d_gene: TRBD2; abundance: few; j_gene: TRBJ2-3; v_gene: TRBV5-1; len: 16; CDR3nt: TGCGCCAGCAGCGAATACGGACTAGCCGACACAGATACGCAGTATTTT; CDR3aa: CASSEYGLADTDTQYF
d_gene: TRBD1; abundance: NA; j_gene: TRBJ1-1; v_gene: TRBV7-8; len: 14; CDR3nt: TGTGCCAGCAGCTTCGGACAGGGGAGGACTGAAGCTTTCTTT; CDR3aa: CASSFGQGRTEAFF
d_gene: NA; abundance: NA; j_gene: TRBJ2-1; v_gene: TRBV7-2; len: 17; CDR3nt: TGTGCCAGCAGTCGGGGGTTCGCGGGGCTAAAATACAATGAGCAGTTCTTC; CDR3aa: CASSRGFAGLKYNEQFF
d_gene: NA; abundance: NA; j_gene: TRBJ2-2; v_gene: TRBV27; len: 12; CDR3nt: TGTGCCAGCAGTTTAGCAGCCGGGGAGCTGTTTTTT; CDR3aa: CASSLAAGELFF
d_gene: NA; abundance: NA; j_gene: TRBJ1-1; v_gene: TRBV6-5; len: 14; CDR3nt: TGTGCCAGCAGTTACGACAGAGTGAACACTGAAGCTTTCTTT; CDR3aa: CASSYDRVNTEAFF
d_gene: NA; abundance: NA; j_gene: TRBJ2-7; v_gene: TRBV18; len: 14; CDR3nt: TGTGCCAGCTCACCCCCAAACGCCGACTACGAGCAGTACTTC; CDR3aa: CASSPPNADYEQYF
d_gene: TRBD1; abundance: NA; j_gene: TRBJ1-2; v_gene: TRBV5-4; len: 16; CDR3nt: TGTGCCAGCAGCAAAGGACAGGGGGCGGATCAGTCTGGCTACACCTTC; CDR3aa: CASSKGQGADQSGYTF
d_gene: TRBD2; abundance: NA; j_gene: TRBJ2-1; v_gene: TRBV4-1; len: 15; CDR3nt: TGCGCCAGCAAAGTTCGGGCGGGAGTTGGAAATGAGCAGTTCTTC; CDR3aa: CASKVRAGVGNEQFF
d_gene: TRBD1; abundance: few; j_gene: TRBJ2-7; v_gene: TRBV19; len: 13; CDR3nt: TGTGCCAGTATCAGGTCAGGGGGCGACGAGCAGTACTTC; CDR3aa: CASIRSGGDEQYF